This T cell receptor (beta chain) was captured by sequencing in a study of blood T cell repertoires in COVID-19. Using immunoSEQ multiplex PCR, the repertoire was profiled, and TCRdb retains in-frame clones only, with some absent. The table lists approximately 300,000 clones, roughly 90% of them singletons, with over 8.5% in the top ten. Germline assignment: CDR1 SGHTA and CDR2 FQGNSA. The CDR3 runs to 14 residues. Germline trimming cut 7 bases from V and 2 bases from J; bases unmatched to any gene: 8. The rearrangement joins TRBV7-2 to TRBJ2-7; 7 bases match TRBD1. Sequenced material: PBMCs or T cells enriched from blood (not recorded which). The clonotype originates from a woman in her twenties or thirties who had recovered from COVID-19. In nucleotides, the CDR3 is TGTGCCAGCAACACCAGGGACAGCCCCTACGAGCAGTACTTC. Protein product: CASNTRDSPYEQYF.